This TCR beta chain was documented in a study of blood T cell repertoires in COVID-19 (dated by TCRdb to the early 2020s). Turning to the overall study: Samples from collaborators originated in the United States, Italy and Spain and spanned both the acute and convalescent phases of COVID-19. The material from the prospective study consisted of cDNA or gDNA derived from T cells, B-cell-depleted T cells, or PBMCs. Subjects who had been exposed to COVID-19, were actively infected with it, or had recovered from it provided the deeply sampled blood TCRbeta repertoires that made up the dataset. The repertoires were released in a freely available public database meant as a resource for research on the immune response to SARS-CoV-2. Samples were obtained from the ongoing ImmuneRACE study (first 160 participants) and from about 1,300 subjects provided by 6 global collaborators. Sample metadata almost always included a de-identified subject ID, COVID-19 status, age in years and sex. Where HLA class I and class II types were available, the types were taken from metadata supplied by the sample provider, not from assay-based typing. What the research found in general, with its limitations: Clinical and demographic metadata were provided uncurated, with the amount varying by source and participant.

The junction carries 20 bases between V and J, which are trimmed by 7 bases and 3 bases respectively. The germline V gene provides CDR1 SGHRS and CDR2 YFSETQ. The CDR3 starts with the cysteine, ends with the phenylalanine, and has 15 residues. Solely the CDR3 DNA is kept, with 45 bases framed from the first base. TCRbeta CDR3 regions were amplified from genomic DNA using the immunoSEQ Assay, a bias-controlled multiplex PCR. Per the authors' processing: Within the assay, amplification of reference gene primers was used to estimate how many nucleated cells each sample contained. To quantify the absolute abundance of each unique TCRbeta CDR3 rearrangement, sequence reads were collapsed and filtered. For each sample, productive Simpson clonality was calculated as the square root of Simpson's diversity index across productive rearrangements. The table was pulled from immuneACCESS by TCRdb, which kept in-frame rearrangements only. Such tables lose some clones; where checked, under half of the loss comes from unresolved V genes, and the rest has no known cause. Clone size and V and J calls were adopted from that table, with D and trimming inferred from the DNA. The sample contains over 350,000 clones, just over 90% of them found a single time. The leading ten clones occupy about 0.83% of the sample.

This clone came up once. Its cognate antigen has yet to be identified. Per-base qualities were not stored, and no clone one base away is much larger. Enrolling through a virtual design, the prospective study's participants ranged in age from roughly 18 to 90 years and lived across some 22 United States geographic areas. Cohort assignment in the prospective study relied on participant-reported clinical history from a screening survey and a study questionnaire. Exposed participants had been in contact with someone with a PCR-confirmed or clinician-diagnosed COVID-19 case within 2 weeks of study entry. In the prospective study, whole blood, serum and a nasopharyngeal or oropharyngeal swab were collected from each participant by mobile phlebotomists. Over a roughly 2-month period, participants in the prospective study had the option of providing additional blood draws and questionnaires. Before DNA extraction, prospective study blood samples were shipped either frozen or at room temperature.

The sequence was collected from a woman aged 35 to 49 who had been exposed to COVID-19. Sequenced: PBMCs or T cells enriched from blood (not recorded which). Here the chain combines TRBV5-1 and TRBJ2-7, with a weak D call of TRBD2 (7 bases match). CDR3 region: CASSEGGGLIYEQYF. In nucleotide form, the sequence is TGCGCCAGCTCCGAGGGGGGGGGATTAATCTACGAGCAGTACTTC.